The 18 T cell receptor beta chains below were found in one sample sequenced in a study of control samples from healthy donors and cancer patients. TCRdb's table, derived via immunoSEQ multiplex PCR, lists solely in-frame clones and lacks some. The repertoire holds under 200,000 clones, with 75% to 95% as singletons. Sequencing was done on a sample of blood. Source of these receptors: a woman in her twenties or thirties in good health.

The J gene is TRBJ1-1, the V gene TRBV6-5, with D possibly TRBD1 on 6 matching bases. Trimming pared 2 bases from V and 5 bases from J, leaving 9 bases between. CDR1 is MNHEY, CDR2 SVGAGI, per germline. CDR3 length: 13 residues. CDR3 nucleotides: TGTGCCAGCAGTTACCAGGGGAGGACTGAAGCTTTCTTT. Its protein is CASSYQGRTEAFF.

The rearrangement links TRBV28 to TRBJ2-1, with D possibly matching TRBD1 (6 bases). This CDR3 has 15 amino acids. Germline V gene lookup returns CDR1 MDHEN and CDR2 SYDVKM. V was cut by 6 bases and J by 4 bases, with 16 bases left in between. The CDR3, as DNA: TGTGCCAGCAGCACCCCGGGACAACATTACAATGAGCAGTTCTTC. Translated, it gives CASSTPGQHYNEQFF. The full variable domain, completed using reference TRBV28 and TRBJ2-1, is DVKVTQSSRYLVKRTGEKVFLECVQDMDHENMFWYRQDPGLGLRLIYFSYDVKMKEKGDIPEGYSVSREKKERFSLILESASTNQTSMYLCASSTPGQHYNEQFFGPGTRLTVL.

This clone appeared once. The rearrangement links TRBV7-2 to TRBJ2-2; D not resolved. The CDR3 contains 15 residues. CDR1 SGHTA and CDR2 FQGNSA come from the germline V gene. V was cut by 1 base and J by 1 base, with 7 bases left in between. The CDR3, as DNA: TGTGCCAGCAGCTTAGTTCGCTGGAACACCGGGGAGCTGTTTTTT. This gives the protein CASSLVRWNTGELFF. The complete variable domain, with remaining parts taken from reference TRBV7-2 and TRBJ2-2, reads GAGVSQSPSNKVTEKGKDVELRCDPISGHTALYWYRQSLGQGLEFLIYFQGNSAPDKSGLPSDRFSAERTGGSVSTLTIQRTQQEDSAVYLCASSLVRWNTGELFFGEGSRLTVL.

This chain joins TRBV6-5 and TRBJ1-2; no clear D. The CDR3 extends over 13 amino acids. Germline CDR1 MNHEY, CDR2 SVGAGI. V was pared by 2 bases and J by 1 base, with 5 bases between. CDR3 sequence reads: CASSYKGNYGYTF. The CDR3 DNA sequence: TGTGCCAGCAGTTACAAGGGTAACTATGGCTACACCTTC.

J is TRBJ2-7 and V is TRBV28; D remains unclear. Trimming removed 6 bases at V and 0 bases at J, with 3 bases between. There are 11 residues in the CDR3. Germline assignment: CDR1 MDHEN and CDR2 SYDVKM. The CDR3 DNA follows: TGTGCCAGCAGGGCCTCCTACGAGCAGTACTTC. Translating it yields CASRASYEQYF.

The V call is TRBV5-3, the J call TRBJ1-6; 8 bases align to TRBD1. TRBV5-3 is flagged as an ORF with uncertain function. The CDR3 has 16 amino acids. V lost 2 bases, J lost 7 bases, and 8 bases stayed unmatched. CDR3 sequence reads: CARSLTQGAGNSPLHF. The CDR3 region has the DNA TGTGCCAGAAGCTTAACGCAGGGGGCGGGAAATTCACCCCTCCACTTT.

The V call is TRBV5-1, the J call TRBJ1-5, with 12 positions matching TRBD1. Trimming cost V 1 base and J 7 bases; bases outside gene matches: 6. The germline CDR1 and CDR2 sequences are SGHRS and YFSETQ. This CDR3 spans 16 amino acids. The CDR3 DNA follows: TGCGCCAGCAGCTTGTCGGGACAGGGGGCAGGGCAGCCCCAGCATTTT. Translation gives CASSLSGQGAGQPQHF.

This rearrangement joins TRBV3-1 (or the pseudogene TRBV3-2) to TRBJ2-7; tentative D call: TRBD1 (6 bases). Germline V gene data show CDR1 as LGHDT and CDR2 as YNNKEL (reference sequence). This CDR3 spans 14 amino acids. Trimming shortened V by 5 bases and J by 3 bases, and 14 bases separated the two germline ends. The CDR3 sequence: CASSKGVRDYEQYF. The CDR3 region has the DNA TGTGCCAGCAGCAAGGGGGTCAGAGACTACGAGCAGTACTTC.

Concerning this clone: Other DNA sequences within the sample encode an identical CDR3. The DNA of the CDR3 is TGTGCCAGCAGCCCCAGACAGGGCGATGGCTACACCTTC. It is translated as CASSPRQGDGYTF. V and J are TRBV9 and TRBJ1-2; 7 positions agree with TRBD1. Germline trimming cut 4 bases from V and 6 bases from J; bases unmatched to any gene: 6. Germline CDR1 is SGDLS and CDR2 is YYNGEE. The CDR3 loop spans 13 amino acids.

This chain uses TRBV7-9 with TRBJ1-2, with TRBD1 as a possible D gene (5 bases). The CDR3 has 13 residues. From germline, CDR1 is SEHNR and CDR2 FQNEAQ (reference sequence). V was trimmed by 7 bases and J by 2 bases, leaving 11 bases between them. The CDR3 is CASTAGTNYGYTF. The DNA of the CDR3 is TGTGCCAGCACCGCAGGGACCAACTATGGCTACACCTTC.

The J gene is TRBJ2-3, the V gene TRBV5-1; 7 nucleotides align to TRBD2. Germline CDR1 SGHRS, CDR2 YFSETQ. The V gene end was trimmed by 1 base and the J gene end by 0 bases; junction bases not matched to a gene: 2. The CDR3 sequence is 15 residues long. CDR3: CASSLTSASTDTQYF. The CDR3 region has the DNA TGCGCCAGCAGCTTGACTAGCGCTAGCACAGATACGCAGTATTTT.

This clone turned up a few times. The CDR3 loop reads CAWSTGGTTEAFF. CDR3 nucleotides: TGTGCCTGGAGTACGGGGGGAACCACTGAAGCTTTCTTT. This chain joins TRBV30 and TRBJ1-1; a possible D gene is TRBD1 (5 bases). CDR1 and CDR2 from the germline V gene are GTSNPN and SVGIG (reference sequence). The CDR3 is 13 amino acids. Trimming pared 2 bases from V and 4 bases from J, leaving 11 bases between.

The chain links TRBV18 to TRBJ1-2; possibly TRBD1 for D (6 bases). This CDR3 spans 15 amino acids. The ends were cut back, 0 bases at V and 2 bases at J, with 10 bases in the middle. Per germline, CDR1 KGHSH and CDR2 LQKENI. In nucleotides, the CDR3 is TGTGCCAGCTCACCACCGGAGGGGGTGAACTATGGCTACACCTTC. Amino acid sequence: CASSPPEGVNYGYTF.

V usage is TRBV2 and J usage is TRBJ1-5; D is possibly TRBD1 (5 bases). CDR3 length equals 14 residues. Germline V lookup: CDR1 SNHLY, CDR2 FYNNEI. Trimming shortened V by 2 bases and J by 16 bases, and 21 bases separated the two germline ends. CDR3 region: CASSEMGGKGRHHF. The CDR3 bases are TGTGCCAGCAGTGAAATGGGGGGGAAGGGTAGGCACCATTTT.

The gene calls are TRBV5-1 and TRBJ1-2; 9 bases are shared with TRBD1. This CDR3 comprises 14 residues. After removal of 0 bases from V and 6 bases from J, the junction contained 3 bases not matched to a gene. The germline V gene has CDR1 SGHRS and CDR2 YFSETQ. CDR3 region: CASSLAGQGDGYTF. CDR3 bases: TGCGCCAGCAGCTTGGCGGGACAGGGAGATGGCTACACCTTC.

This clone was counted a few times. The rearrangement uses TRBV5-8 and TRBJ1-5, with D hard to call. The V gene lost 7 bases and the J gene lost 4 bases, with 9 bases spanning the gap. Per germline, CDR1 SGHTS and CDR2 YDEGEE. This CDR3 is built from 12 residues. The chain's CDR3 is CASHMTNQPQHF. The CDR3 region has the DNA TGTGCCAGCCACATGACTAATCAGCCCCAGCATTTT.

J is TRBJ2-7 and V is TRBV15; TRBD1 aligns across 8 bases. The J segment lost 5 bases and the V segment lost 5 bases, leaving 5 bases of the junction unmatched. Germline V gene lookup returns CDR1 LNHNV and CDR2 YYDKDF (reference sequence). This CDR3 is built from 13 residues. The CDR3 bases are TGTGCCACCAGCGGACAGGGTCACCACGAGCAGTACTTC. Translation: CATSGQGHHEQYF.

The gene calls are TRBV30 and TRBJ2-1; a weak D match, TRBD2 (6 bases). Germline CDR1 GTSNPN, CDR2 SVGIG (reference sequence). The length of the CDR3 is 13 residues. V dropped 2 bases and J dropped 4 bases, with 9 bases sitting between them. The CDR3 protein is CAWSSGFYNEQFF. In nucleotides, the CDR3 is TGTGCCTGGAGTAGCGGGTTTTACAATGAGCAGTTCTTC.